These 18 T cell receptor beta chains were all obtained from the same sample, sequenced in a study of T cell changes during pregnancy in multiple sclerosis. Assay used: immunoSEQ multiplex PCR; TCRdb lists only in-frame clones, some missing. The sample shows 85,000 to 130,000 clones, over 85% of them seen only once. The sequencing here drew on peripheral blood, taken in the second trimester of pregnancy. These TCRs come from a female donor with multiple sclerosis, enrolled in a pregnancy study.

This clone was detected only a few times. DNA for the CDR3: TGTGCCAGCAGTTTGGGAGTAACCTACGAGCAGTACTTC. Amino acids: CASSLGVTYEQYF. The rearrangement links TRBV6-5 to TRBJ2-7, with a tentative D call TRBD2 (5 bases). Trimming shortened V by 4 bases and J by 2 bases, and 9 bases separated the two germline ends. The germline gives CDR1 MNHEY, CDR2 SVGAGI. The length of the CDR3 is 13 residues.

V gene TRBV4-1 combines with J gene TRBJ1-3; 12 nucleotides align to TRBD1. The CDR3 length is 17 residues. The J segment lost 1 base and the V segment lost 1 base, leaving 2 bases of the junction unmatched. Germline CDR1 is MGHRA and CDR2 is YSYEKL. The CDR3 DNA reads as TGCGCCAGCAGCCAAGGGGGACAGGGGGCTTCTGGAAACACCATATATTTT. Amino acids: CASSQGGQGASGNTIYF.

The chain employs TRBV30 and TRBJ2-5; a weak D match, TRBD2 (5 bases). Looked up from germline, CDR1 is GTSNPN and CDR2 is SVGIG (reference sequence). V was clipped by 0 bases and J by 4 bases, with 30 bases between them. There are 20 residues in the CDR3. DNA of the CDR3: TGTGCCTGGAGTGTAAATATAATTATCCCCGCTAGCCGGGGTTTAGAGACCCAGTACTTC. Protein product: CAWSVNIIIPASRGLETQYF. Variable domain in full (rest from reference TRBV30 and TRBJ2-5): SQTIHQWPATLVQPVGSPLSLECTVEGTSNPNLYWYRQAAGRGLQLLFYSVGIGQISSEVPQNLSASRPQDRQFILSSKKLLLSDSGFYLCAWSVNIIIPASRGLETQYFGPGTRLLVL.

The chain's CDR3 is CASSLDGDYTF. In DNA form, the CDR3 reads TGTGCCAGCAGCTTGGATGGAGACTACACCTTC. This chain connects TRBV5-4 to TRBJ1-2, with D uncertain. This CDR3 has 11 residues. CDR1 SGHNT and CDR2 YYREEE come from the germline V gene (reference sequence). Trimming took 0 bases from V and 10 from J, leaving 7 bases between them.

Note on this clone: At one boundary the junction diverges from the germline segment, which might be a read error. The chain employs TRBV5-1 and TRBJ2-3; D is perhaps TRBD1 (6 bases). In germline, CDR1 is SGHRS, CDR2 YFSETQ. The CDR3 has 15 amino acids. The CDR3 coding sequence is TGCGCCAGCAGCCTTGGACAGTTTGACACAGATAAGCAGTATTTT. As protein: CASSLGQFDTDKQYF.

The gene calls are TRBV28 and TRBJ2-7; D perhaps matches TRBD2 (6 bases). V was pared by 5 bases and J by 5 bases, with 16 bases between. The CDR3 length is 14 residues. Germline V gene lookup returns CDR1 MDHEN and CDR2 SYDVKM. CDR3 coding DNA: TGTGCCAGCAGTGGGACTCTCTCACAGAACGAGCAGTACTTC. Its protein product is CASSGTLSQNEQYF.

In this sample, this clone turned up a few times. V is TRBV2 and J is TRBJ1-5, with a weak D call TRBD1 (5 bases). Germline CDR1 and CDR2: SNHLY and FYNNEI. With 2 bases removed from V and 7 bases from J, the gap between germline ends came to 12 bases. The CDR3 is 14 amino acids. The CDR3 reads CASSELGGDQPQHF. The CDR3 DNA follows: TGTGCCAGCAGTGAACTGGGGGGTGACCAGCCCCAGCATTTT.

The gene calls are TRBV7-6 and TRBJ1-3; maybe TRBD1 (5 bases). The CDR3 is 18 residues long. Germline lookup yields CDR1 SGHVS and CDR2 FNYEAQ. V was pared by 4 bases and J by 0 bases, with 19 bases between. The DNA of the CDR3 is TGTGCCAGCAGCTCCCTGGGGAGGGGCCACAGCTCTGGAAACACCATATATTTT. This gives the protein CASSSLGRGHSSGNTIYF.

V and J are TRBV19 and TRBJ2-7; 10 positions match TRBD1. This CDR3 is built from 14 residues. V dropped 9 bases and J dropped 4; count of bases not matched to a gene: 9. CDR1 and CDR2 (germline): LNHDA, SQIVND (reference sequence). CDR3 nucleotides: TGTGCCAGCACACCGGGACAGGGGTTTTACGAGCAGTACTTC. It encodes CASTPGQGFYEQYF. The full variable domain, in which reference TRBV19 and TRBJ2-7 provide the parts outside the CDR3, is DGGITQSPKYLFRKEGQNVTLSCEQNLNHDAMYWYRQDPGQGLRLIYYSQIVNDFQKGDIAEGYSVSREKKESFPLTVTSAQKNPTAFYLCASTPGQGFYEQYFGPGTRLTVT.

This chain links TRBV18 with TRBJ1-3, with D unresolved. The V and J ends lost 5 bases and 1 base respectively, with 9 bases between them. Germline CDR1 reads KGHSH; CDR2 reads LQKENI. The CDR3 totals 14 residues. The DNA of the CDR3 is TGTGCCAGCTCAAACCAGGTGTCTGGAAACACCATATATTTT. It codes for CASSNQVSGNTIYF.

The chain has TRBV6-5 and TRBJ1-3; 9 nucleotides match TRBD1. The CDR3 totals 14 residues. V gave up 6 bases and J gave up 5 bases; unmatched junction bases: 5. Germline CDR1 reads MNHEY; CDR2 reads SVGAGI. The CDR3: CASSQDRGRNTIYF. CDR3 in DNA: TGTGCCAGCAGCCAGGACAGGGGAAGAAACACCATATATTTT.

Written as DNA, the CDR3 is TGTGCCAGTATCGGGAAGGGTCCCACTGAAGCTTTCTTT. Residues: CASIGKGPTEAFF. The chain links TRBV19 to TRBJ1-1; D gene uncertain. V gave up 7 bases and J gave up 4 bases, with 13 bases separating them. The CDR3 is made up of 13 amino acids. Germline V gene lookup returns CDR1 LNHDA and CDR2 SQIVND (reference sequence).

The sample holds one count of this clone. CDR3 in amino acids: CAWSGGLAWREQYF. The CDR3 bases are TGTGCCTGGAGTGGGGGACTAGCGTGGCGCGAGCAGTACTTC. This sequence joins TRBV30 and TRBJ2-7, with 10 bases matching TRBD2. Germline V gene data show CDR1 as GTSNPN and CDR2 as SVGIG (reference sequence). After removal of 1 base from V and 6 bases from J, the junction contained 6 bases not matched to a gene. The CDR3 is made up of 14 amino acids.

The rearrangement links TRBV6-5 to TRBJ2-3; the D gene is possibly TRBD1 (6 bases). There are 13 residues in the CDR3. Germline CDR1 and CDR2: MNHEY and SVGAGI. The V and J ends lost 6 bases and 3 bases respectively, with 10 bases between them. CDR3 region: CASRLQGTDTQYF. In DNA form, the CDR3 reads TGTGCCAGCAGACTACAGGGTACAGATACGCAGTATTTT.

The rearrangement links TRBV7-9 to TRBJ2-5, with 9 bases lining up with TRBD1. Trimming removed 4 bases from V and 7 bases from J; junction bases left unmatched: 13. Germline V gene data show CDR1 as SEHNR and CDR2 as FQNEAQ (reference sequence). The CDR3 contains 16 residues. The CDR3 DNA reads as TGTGCCAGCAGCTCCACGGACAGGGGCTCTCCGAGGACCCAGTACTTC. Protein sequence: CASSSTDRGSPRTQYF.

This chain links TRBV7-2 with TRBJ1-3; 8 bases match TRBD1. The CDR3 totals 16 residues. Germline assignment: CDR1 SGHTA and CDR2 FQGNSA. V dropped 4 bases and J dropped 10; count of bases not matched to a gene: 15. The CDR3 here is CASSSNLTGTGGTIYF. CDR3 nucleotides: TGTGCCAGCAGCTCGAATTTGACCGGGACAGGTGGGACCATATATTTT.

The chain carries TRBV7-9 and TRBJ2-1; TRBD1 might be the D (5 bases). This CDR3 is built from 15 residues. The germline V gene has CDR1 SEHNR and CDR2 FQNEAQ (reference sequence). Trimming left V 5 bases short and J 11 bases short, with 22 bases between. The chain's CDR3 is CASSPETGVVQKQFF. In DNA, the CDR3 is TGTGCCAGCAGCCCGGAAACAGGAGTTGTTCAAAAGCAGTTCTTC.

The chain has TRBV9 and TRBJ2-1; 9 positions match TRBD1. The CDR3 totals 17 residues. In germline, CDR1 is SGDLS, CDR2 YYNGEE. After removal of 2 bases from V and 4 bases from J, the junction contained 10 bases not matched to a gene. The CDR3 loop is CASSVRPGQGIYNEQFF. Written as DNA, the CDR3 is TGTGCCAGCAGCGTGAGACCGGGACAGGGAATTTACAATGAGCAGTTCTTC.